The 14 T cell receptor beta chains presented below share a single source sample, sequenced in a study of response to subunit inactivated influenza vaccine. Using its own MiXCR run on the RT-PCR reads, TCRdb lists one record per CDR3 protein. The repertoire has 860,000 or so distinct CDR3 sequences, over 20% of them found once; the top ten carry approximately 10%. Sample: PBMCs from blood, taken 4 to 6 days after vaccination. The receptors derive from a man aged 50 to 60 who received an inactivated influenza vaccine.

V and J are TRBV5-1 and TRBJ2-1; TRBD1 might be the D (5 bases). With 4 bases removed from V and 4 bases from J, the gap between germline ends came to 15 bases. The CDR3 has 15 residues. CDR1 and CDR2 (germline): SGHRS, YFSETQ. CDR3: CASSLGQPAYNEQFF. The CDR3 DNA is TGCGCCAGCAGCCTCGGACAACCAGCTTACAATGAGCAGTTCTTC. Filled out from reference TRBV5-1 and TRBJ2-1, the complete variable domain reads KAGVTQTPRYLIKTRGQQVTLSCSPISGHRSVSWYQQTPGQGLQFLFEYFSETQRNKGNFPGRFSGRQFSNSRSEMNVSTLELGDSALYLCASSLGQPAYNEQFFGPGTRLTVL.

This chain uses TRBV20-1 with TRBJ2-5, with TRBD1 matching 8 bases. After removal of 0 bases from V and 5 bases from J, the junction contained 8 bases not matched to a gene. Germline-derived CDR1 and CDR2 are DFQATT and SNEGSKA (reference sequence). There are 15 residues in the CDR3. Written as DNA, the CDR3 is TGCAGTGCTAGAGACGGGGACAGGAGAGCGGAGACCCAGTACTTC. It is translated as CSARDGDRRAETQYF.

This chain links TRBV6-5 with TRBJ2-1; possibly TRBD2 for D (5 bases). Germline CDR1 and CDR2: MNHEY and SVGAGI. V was cut by 4 bases and J by 4 bases, with 11 bases left in between. This CDR3 region has 14 residues. The CDR3 sequence: CASSSRTLYNEQFF. The CDR3 region has the DNA TGTGCCAGCAGTTCCAGGACTTTATACAATGAGCAGTTCTTC.

V usage is TRBV7-9 and J usage is TRBJ1-2; 10 bases line up with TRBD1. CDR3 length: 12 amino acids. V trimming: 5 bases; J trimming: 10 bases; junction bases outside the gene matches: 4. Per germline, CDR1 SEHNR and CDR2 FQNEAQ (reference sequence). The CDR3 reads CASSTGQGDYTF. In DNA form, the CDR3 reads TGTGCCAGCAGCACTGGACAGGGGGACTACACCTTC. The entire variable domain, with the rest obtained from reference TRBV7-9 and TRBJ1-2, is as follows: DTGVSQNPRHKITKRGQNVTFRCDPISEHNRLYWYRQTLGQGPEFLTYFQNEAQLEKSRLLSDRFSAERPKGSFSTLEIQRTEQGDSAMYLCASSTGQGDYTFGSGTRLTVV.

This rearrangement joins TRBV9 to TRBJ2-2; D gene uncertain. The germline V and J ends were trimmed by 4 bases and 5 bases, with 15 bases remaining between them. The CDR3 has 15 residues. In germline, CDR1 is SGDLS, CDR2 YYNGEE. The CDR3 spells CASSRTWGSTGELFF. Here the CDR3 DNA reads TGTGCCAGCAGCCGTACCTGGGGATCTACCGGGGAGCTGTTTTTT.

The V gene is TRBV29-1, the J gene TRBJ2-4; 7 bases match TRBD1. The CDR3 has 20 residues. CDR1 SQVTM and CDR2 ANQGSEA come from the germline V gene. After removal of 4 bases from V and 0 bases from J, the junction contained 21 bases not matched to a gene. This CDR3 reads CSVVFPQGWTTLRAKNIQYF. The CDR3 bases are TGCAGCGTTGTGTTCCCACAGGGGTGGACCACCTTAAGAGCCAAAAACATTCAGTACTTC.

This clonotype has more than one count but fewer than ten. The genes are TRBV20-1 and TRBJ2-1; D call uncertain. The germline V gene encodes CDR1 DFQATT and CDR2 SNEGSKA (reference sequence). V was pared by 3 bases and J by 8 bases, with 5 bases between. This CDR3 contains 10 residues. The CDR3, as DNA: TGCAGTGCTAGTAAGGATGAGCAGTTCTTC. It yields the protein CSASKDEQFF.

This chain uses TRBV11-2 with TRBJ2-2, with D perhaps matching TRBD2 (6 bases). The V and J ends lost 0 bases and 5 bases respectively, with 16 bases between them. This CDR3 spans 17 amino acids. Germline loops: CDR1 SGHAT, CDR2 FQNNGV. The DNA for the CDR3 is TGTGCCAGCAGCTTAGACGGATACCGGGACTCTACCGGGGAGCTGTTTTTT. This sequence encodes CASSLDGYRDSTGELFF.

This clonotype has just a few counts. The chain is built from TRBV7-2 and TRBJ2-7, with unresolved D. Germline V gene data show CDR1 as SGHTA and CDR2 as FQGNSA. The CDR3 spans 14 residues. The ends were cut back, 1 base at V and 2 bases at J, with 9 bases in the middle. The CDR3 here is CASSLVGNPYEQYF. The CDR3 DNA is TGTGCCAGCAGCTTAGTCGGTAATCCCTACGAGCAGTACTTC.

The chain has TRBV29-1 and TRBJ2-3; D gene ambiguous. V dropped 2 bases and J dropped 2 bases, with 8 bases sitting between them. Germline assignment: CDR1 SQVTM and CDR2 ANQGSEA. This CDR3 has 13 residues. The CDR3 region is CSVEWAHTDTQYF. CDR3 sequence (DNA): TGCAGCGTTGAATGGGCCCACACAGATACGCAGTATTTT.

The chain couples TRBV27 to TRBJ1-6; 9 nucleotides line up with TRBD1. V shed 6 bases, J shed 8 bases, and the junction held 8 bases outside the gene matches. The CDR3 contains 15 residues. Germline V lookup: CDR1 MNHEY, CDR2 SMNVEV (reference sequence). The CDR3 region has the DNA TGTGCCAGCAGGAAGGGACAGGGAACATATTCACCCCTCCACTTT. This sequence encodes CASRKGQGTYSPLHF.

This clonotype was seen ten or more times. This rearrangement joins TRBV15 to TRBJ2-1; TRBD2 agrees at 7 bases. Germline V CDR1 and CDR2: LNHNV, YYDKDF (reference sequence). After removal of 3 bases from V and 4 bases from J, the junction contained 12 bases not matched to a gene. The CDR3 spans 17 residues. The CDR3 DNA follows: TGTGCCACCAGCAGTCCATTCGGGACTAAAGATTACAATGAGCAGTTCTTC. Its translation: CATSSPFGTKDYNEQFF.

This clonotype appeared a few times. J is TRBJ1-1 and V is TRBV7-9; weak D call: TRBD1 (6 bases). Per germline, CDR1 SEHNR and CDR2 FQNEAQ (reference sequence). The germline V and J ends were trimmed by 1 base and 5 bases, with 14 bases remaining between them. This CDR3 is built from 15 residues. The CDR3 loop reads CASSLGRGARTEAFF. The CDR3, as DNA: TGTGCCAGCAGCTTAGGGCGGGGGGCGCGTACTGAAGCTTTCTTT.

V gene TRBV19 combines with J gene TRBJ2-2, with TRBD1 as a possible D gene (7 bases). Trimming shortened V by 10 bases and J by 1 base, and 13 bases separated the two germline ends. This CDR3 region has 14 residues. Germline-derived CDR1 and CDR2 are LNHDA and SQIVND (reference sequence). The CDR3 DNA reads as TGTGCCACCCAGGGGGGTCTGAACACCGGGGAGCTGTTTTTT. Translated, it gives CATQGGLNTGELFF.